This TCR beta chain was retrieved from a study of blood T cell repertoires in COVID-19. Study information: From the United States, Italy and Spain came samples of acute and convalescent COVID-19. The cDNA or gDNA used as material had been derived from T cells, B-cell-depleted T cells, or PBMCs.

Original methodology: Quantification of nucleated cells was approximated via reference gene primer amplification. Sequencing was performed with immunoSEQ multiplex PCR; in TCRdb, only in-frame clones are kept and a portion is missing. That table furnishes V, J and clone size, whereas the DNA furnished D and trimming. Here the sample spans about 53,000 clones, about 86% being singletons. This clone has only a few counts. V was clipped by 3 bases and J by 11 bases, with 8 bases between them. The CDR3 has 11 residues. This clonotype was obtained from a man aged 45-60 years with acute or convalescent COVID-19. The chain uses TRBV12-3 or TRBV12-4 and TRBJ2-4; D is perhaps TRBD2 (6 bases). The specimen sequenced was peripheral blood. The CDR3 DNA reads TGTGCCAGCAGTTTGGGGGGATTTCAGTACTTC. As protein: CASSLGGFQYF.